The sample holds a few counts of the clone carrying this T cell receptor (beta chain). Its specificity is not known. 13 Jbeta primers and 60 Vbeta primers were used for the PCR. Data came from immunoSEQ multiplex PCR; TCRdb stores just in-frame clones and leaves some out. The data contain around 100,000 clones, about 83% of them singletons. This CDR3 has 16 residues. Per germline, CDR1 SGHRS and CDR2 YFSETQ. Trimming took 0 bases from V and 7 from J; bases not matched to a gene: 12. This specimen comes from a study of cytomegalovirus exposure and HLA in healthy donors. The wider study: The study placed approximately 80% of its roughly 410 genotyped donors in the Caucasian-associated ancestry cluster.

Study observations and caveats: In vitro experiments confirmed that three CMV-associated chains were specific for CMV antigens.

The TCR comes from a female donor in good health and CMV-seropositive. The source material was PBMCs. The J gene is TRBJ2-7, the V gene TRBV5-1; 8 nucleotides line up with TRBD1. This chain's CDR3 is CASSLATTTGVGEQYF. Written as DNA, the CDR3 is TGCGCCAGCAGCTTGGCCACGACGACAGGGGTAGGGGAGCAGTACTTC.